Sequencing of this T cell receptor (beta chain) was carried out in a study of shared clonotypes between healthy human individuals. Study outcomes and limitations: Lower generation probabilities were found for non-shared clonotypes than for those shared by all four donors. It was expected that sequencing depth would affect clonotype sharing among donors.

This CDR3 comprises 12 residues. Trimming pared 0 bases from V and 6 bases from J, leaving 7 bases between. Germline CDR1 and CDR2: SGHDT and YYEEEE. Tens of thousands of T cell genomes, or roughly 200 ng DNA, went into the sorted-subset replicate PCRs. The data were produced by immunoSEQ multiplex PCR, yet TCRdb's version contains in-frame clones alone and is incomplete. The sample comprises nearly 2 million clones, about 95% of which are singletons, and around 1% rests with the top ten. As defined, naive CD8 cells were CD45RO-negative and positively selected for CCR7, with terminally differentiated effector memory CD45RA+ cells excluded. Free of recent acute infections or vaccinations, the donors were healthy HIV-negative adults. In regard to this clone: Its antigen remains unidentified. The same CDR3 arises from other DNA sequences in this sample as well.

The chain joins TRBV5-6 to TRBJ2-7; the D is unclear. The source material was naive CD8+ T cells sorted from blood. This TCR came from a man aged 18 to 30 in good health. For the CDR3, the DNA is TGTGCCAGCAGCTTGGGCACAGCCGAGCAGTACTTC. Translation gives CASSLGTAEQYF.